Below are 7 T cell receptor beta chains sequenced from a single sample in a study of blood T cell repertoires in COVID-19. Data came from immunoSEQ multiplex PCR; TCRdb stores just in-frame clones and leaves some out. The data show 150,000 to 200,000 clones, with just over 85% seen just once and around 8.2% held by the top ten. The specimen was peripheral blood. Receptor source: a man aged 55 to 70 with acute or convalescent COVID-19.

V is TRBV5-1 and J is TRBJ2-3; D uncertain. CDR1 is SGHRS and CDR2 is YFSETQ in the germline V gene. The V end was cut by 3 bases, the J end by 3 bases, with 11 bases between. The CDR3 spans 14 residues. CDR3 sequence (DNA): TGCGCCAGCAGCTCCCAAGGAGATACAGATACGCAGTATTTT. This codes for CASSSQGDTDTQYF.

The rearrangement uses TRBV6-5 and TRBJ2-5, with TRBD1 identical over 10 bases. CDR3 size: 15 residues. V shed 1 base, J shed 5 bases, and the junction held 4 bases outside the gene matches. Germline-derived CDR1 and CDR2 are MNHEY and SVGAGI. The CDR3 spells CASSYYGQGDETQYF. The CDR3 DNA reads TGTGCCAGCAGTTACTACGGACAGGGGGATGAGACCCAGTACTTC.

The chain uses TRBV18 and TRBJ2-7; D is undetermined. Germline V lookup: CDR1 KGHSH, CDR2 LQKENI. V was cut by 3 bases and J by 5 bases, with 11 bases left in between. The CDR3 has 13 residues. The CDR3 bases are TGTGCCAGCTCACCGGTTACAGACCACGAGCAGTACTTC. Translation: CASSPVTDHEQYF.

The CDR3 coding sequence is TGCGCCAGCAGCTTAGGGGGCGCGGATGAAAAACTGTTTTTT. Protein sequence: CASSLGGADEKLFF. V gene TRBV5-1 combines with J gene TRBJ1-4; 7 bases are shared with TRBD1. The CDR3 sequence is 14 residues long. Germline-derived CDR1 and CDR2 are SGHRS and YFSETQ. J gave up 6 bases and V 2 bases, and 4 bases lay outside the gene matches. The variable domain in full, completed from reference TRBV5-1 and TRBJ1-4, reads KAGVTQTPRYLIKTRGQQVTLSCSPISGHRSVSWYQQTPGQGLQFLFEYFSETQRNKGNFPGRFSGRQFSNSRSEMNVSTLELGDSALYLCASSLGGADEKLFFGSGTQLSVL.

The chain is built from TRBV2 and TRBJ1-1, with 7 bases matching TRBD1. V lost 1 base and J lost 4; bases outside the gene matches: 6. The CDR3 runs 15 residues. Germline CDR1 is SNHLY and CDR2 is FYNNEI. CDR3 loop: CASSEGTGPGTEAFF. CDR3 DNA: TGTGCCAGCAGTGAAGGGACAGGCCCCGGCACTGAAGCTTTCTTT.

The rearrangement uses TRBV9 and TRBJ1-1; tentative D call: TRBD1 (6 bases). Trimming stripped 1 base from V and 2 bases from J, with 12 bases between. This CDR3 region has 15 residues. The germline CDR1 and CDR2 sequences are SGDLS and YYNGEE. The CDR3 DNA follows: TGTGCCAGCAGCGTAACAGGGACGGCAAACACTGAAGCTTTCTTT. Amino acid sequence: CASSVTGTANTEAFF.

V is TRBV30 and J is TRBJ2-2, with TRBD1 identical over 7 bases. Per the germline V gene, CDR1 is GTSNPN and CDR2 is SVGIG (reference sequence). The junction had 5 bases not matched to a gene; V was cut back by 1 base and J by 0 bases. This CDR3 comprises 16 residues. CDR3 loop: CAWSGQGDPNTGELFF. The CDR3 DNA is TGTGCCTGGAGTGGGCAGGGGGATCCGAACACCGGGGAGCTGTTTTTT.